This T cell receptor (beta chain) was recorded in a study of breast tumors, draining lymph nodes, adjacent tissues. Overall study results and limits: Most tumor T cells seemingly derive from lymph node, then expand in tumor. Compared with basal-like, luminal-like tumors shared significantly more repertoire with nontumor tissue. Tumor repertoires ranked between lymph nodes and nontumor tissue in diversity, with V and J gene preferences. That most tumor T cells come from lymph nodes remained unproven.

A single record per CDR3 protein comes from TCRdb applying MiXCR to the multiplex PCR reads. This table holds around 230,000 distinct CDR3 sequences, roughly 32% found once. Breast cancer patients provided tissue from their axillary draining lymph nodes. At least ten counts were recorded for this clonotype. What it binds is not known. This TCR came from a female donor with breast cancer. Some clones in this sample may be carry-over from other donors' samples. The sequenced sample consisted of axillary lymph node tissue.

The CDR3 nucleotides are TGTGCCAGCAGCCCAGAGGGGGAGACCCAGTACTTC. It translates to CASSPEGETQYF. This chain uses TRBV7-6 with TRBJ2-5; D may be TRBD1 or TRBD2 (5 bases each). Germline-derived CDR1 and CDR2 are SGHVS and FNYEAQ. The CDR3 totals 12 residues. The V end lost 5 bases, the J end lost 5 bases, and 9 bases lay between the germline ends. The complete variable domain, with remaining parts taken from reference TRBV7-6 and TRBJ2-5, reads GAGVSQSPRYKVTKRGQDVALRCDPISGHVSLYWYRQALGQGPEFLTYFNYEAQQDKSGLPNDRFSAERPEGSISTLTIQRTEQRDSAMYRCASSPEGETQYFGPGTRLLVL.